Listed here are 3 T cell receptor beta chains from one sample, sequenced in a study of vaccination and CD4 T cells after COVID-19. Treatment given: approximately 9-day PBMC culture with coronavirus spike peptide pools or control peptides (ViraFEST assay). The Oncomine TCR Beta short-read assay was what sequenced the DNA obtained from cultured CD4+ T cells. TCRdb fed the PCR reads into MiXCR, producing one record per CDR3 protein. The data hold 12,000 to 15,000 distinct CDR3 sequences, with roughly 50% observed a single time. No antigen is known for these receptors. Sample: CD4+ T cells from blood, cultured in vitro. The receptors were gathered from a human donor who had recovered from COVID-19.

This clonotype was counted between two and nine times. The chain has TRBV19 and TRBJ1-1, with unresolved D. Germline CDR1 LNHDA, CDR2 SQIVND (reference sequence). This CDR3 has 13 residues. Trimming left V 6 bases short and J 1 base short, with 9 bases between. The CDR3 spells CASRGPGNTEAFF. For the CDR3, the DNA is TGTGCCAGTAGGGGCCCCGGGAACACTGAAGCTTTCTTT.

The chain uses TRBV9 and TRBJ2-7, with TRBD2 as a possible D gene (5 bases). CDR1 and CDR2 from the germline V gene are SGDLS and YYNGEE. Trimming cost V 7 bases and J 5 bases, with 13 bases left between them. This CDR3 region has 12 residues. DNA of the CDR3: TGTGCCAGCGGCGGGTATTCTAACGAGCAGTACTTC. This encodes CASGGYSNEQYF.

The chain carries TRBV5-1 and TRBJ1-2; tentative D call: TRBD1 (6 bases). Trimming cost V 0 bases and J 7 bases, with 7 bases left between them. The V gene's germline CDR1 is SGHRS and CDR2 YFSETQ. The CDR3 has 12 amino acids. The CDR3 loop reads CASSLEGVGYTF. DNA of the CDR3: TGCGCCAGCAGCTTGGAGGGGGTTGGCTACACCTTC.